Listed here are 19 T cell receptor beta chains from one sample, sequenced in a study of identical twins. TCRdb ran MiXCR on the 5' RACE reads and lists one entry per CDR3 protein. Of roughly 350,000 distinct CDR3 sequences in the sample, approximately 8.7% were seen once. The source material was naive T cells sorted from blood. The receptors shown here come from a woman in her fifties or sixties in good health.

This clonotype was seen only a few times. The V call is TRBV4-1, the J call TRBJ1-5; D not resolved. Trimming took 0 bases from V and 5 from J, leaving 8 bases between them. CDR1 is MGHRA and CDR2 is YSYEKL in the germline V gene. The CDR3 runs to 14 residues. For the CDR3, the DNA is TGCGCCAGCAGCCAAGATCCAATGGATCAGCCCCAGCATTTT. Its protein is CASSQDPMDQPQHF.

The chain uses TRBV12-3 or TRBV12-4 and TRBJ2-1; TRBD2 is a possible D gene (6 bases). V shed 6 bases and J shed 8 bases, with 14 bases lying between them. CDR3 length equals 13 residues. The CDR3 loop reads CASSRLVFYEQFF. DNA for the CDR3: TGTGCCAGCAGCAGACTAGTATTCTATGAGCAGTTCTTC.

The chain has TRBV30 and TRBJ2-5; D is unclear. Germline lookup yields CDR1 GTSNPN and CDR2 SVGIG (reference sequence). CDR3 length: 10 residues. The V and J ends lost 8 bases and 7 bases respectively, with 11 bases between them. In DNA form, the CDR3 reads TGTGCCGCACTGGAAGGGACCCAGTACTTC. It translates to CAALEGTQYF.

This chain joins TRBV16 and TRBJ1-4, with no clear D. The V end lost 0 bases, the J end lost 5 bases, and 10 bases lay between the germline ends. The CDR3 is 15 amino acids. Germline V gene sequence: CDR1 KGHSY, CDR2 FQNENV. The chain's CDR3 is CASSQSFRQNEKLFF. Written as DNA, the CDR3 is TGTGCCAGCAGCCAATCTTTTCGGCAGAATGAAAAACTGTTTTTT. Combining the CDR3 with reference TRBV16 and TRBJ1-4 gives the whole variable domain GEEVAQTPKHLVRGEGQKAKLYCAPIKGHSYVFWYQQVLKNEFKFLISFQNENVFDETGMPKERFSAKCLPNSPCSLEIQATKLEDSAVYFCASSQSFRQNEKLFFGSGTQLSVL.

The chain carries TRBV12-3 or TRBV12-4 and TRBJ1-2; possibly TRBD1 for D (5 bases). V was clipped by 8 bases and J by 8 bases, with 18 bases between them. This CDR3 is built from 13 residues. The CDR3 spells CASHVQGLGGYTF. CDR3 nucleotide sequence: TGTGCCAGCCACGTCCAGGGACTTGGAGGCTACACCTTC.

This chain joins TRBV7-8 and TRBJ2-7; 8 bases line up with TRBD2. CDR1 and CDR2 (germline): SGHVS, FQNEAQ. Trimming cost V 3 bases and J 5 bases; bases outside gene matches: 6. The CDR3 covers 14 residues. The CDR3, as DNA: TGTGCCAGCAGCTTCGGGACTAGTAATCACGAGCAGTACTTC. As protein: CASSFGTSNHEQYF.

This clonotype was observed a handful of times. This chain links TRBV6-6 with TRBJ2-1, with no clear D. The ends were cut back, 3 bases at V and 10 bases at J, with 7 bases in the middle. Per the germline V gene, CDR1 is MNHNY and CDR2 is SVGAGI (reference sequence). This CDR3 is 11 amino acids long. As DNA, the CDR3 is TGTGCCAGCAGTTATGACGACGAGCAGTTCTTC. Its translation: CASSYDDEQFF.

This chain links TRBV11-2 with TRBJ2-1; D gene unclear. Germline loops: CDR1 SGHAT, CDR2 FQNNGV. V shed 1 base and J shed 6 bases, with 10 bases lying between them. The length of the CDR3 is 14 residues. DNA of the CDR3: TGTGCCAGCAGCTTAGGATCCGGTGGCAATGAGCAGTTCTTC. Its translation: CASSLGSGGNEQFF.

Ten or more counts support this clonotype. The chain carries TRBV20-1 and TRBJ2-7, with TRBD1 as a possible D gene (7 bases). The CDR3 is made up of 15 amino acids. V shed 0 bases and J shed 3 bases, with 15 bases lying between them. CDR1 and CDR2 from the germline V gene are DFQATT and SNEGSKA (reference sequence). The CDR3 DNA reads TGCAGTGCTAGAGATGTCCAGGGGGGAAGCTACGAGCAGTACTTC. Translating gives CSARDVQGGSYEQYF.

This clonotype has at least ten counts. V is TRBV4-2 and J is TRBJ2-5, with D perhaps matching TRBD2 (5 bases). Trimming removed 4 bases at V and 5 bases at J, with 23 bases between. This CDR3 spans 17 amino acids. Looked up from germline, CDR1 is LGHNA and CDR2 is YNFKEQ. The CDR3 DNA reads as TGTGCCAGCAGCCCCAGAGTTGGACTCCCTGAATCGGAGACCCAGTACTTC. Its translation: CASSPRVGLPESETQYF.

This clonotype was observed many times. The J gene is TRBJ2-5, the V gene TRBV12-3 or TRBV12-4; TRBD2 matches at 8 bases. V lost 1 base, J lost 5 bases, and 6 bases stayed unmatched. CDR3 size: 15 residues. CDR3 in amino acids: CASSLDLSGKETQYF. The DNA of the CDR3 is TGTGCCAGCAGTTTAGATCTTAGCGGGAAGGAGACCCAGTACTTC.

In this sample, this clonotype turned up many times. The chain recombines TRBV15 with TRBJ2-1, with 10 bases fitting TRBD2. This CDR3 has 15 residues. The J segment lost 3 bases and the V segment lost 1 base, leaving 0 bases of the junction unmatched. The germline V gene encodes CDR1 LNHNV and CDR2 YYDKDF (reference sequence). The CDR3: CATSRGTSGYNEQFF. The CDR3 DNA follows: TGTGCCACCAGCAGAGGGACTAGCGGCTACAATGAGCAGTTCTTC.

This clonotype has at least ten counts. The chain links TRBV27 to TRBJ2-2; perhaps TRBD2 as D (6 bases). V gave up 4 bases and J gave up 7 bases, with 16 bases separating them. CDR1 is MNHEY and CDR2 is SMNVEV in the germline V gene (reference sequence). CDR3 size: 15 residues. The CDR3 loop is CASSYIRTGDGELFF. The DNA of the CDR3 is TGTGCCAGCAGTTATATTAGGACGGGAGACGGGGAGCTGTTTTTT.

This clonotype showed up just a few times. The genes are TRBV7-9 and TRBJ2-1; D gene uncertain. The CDR3 has 15 residues. Germline V CDR1 and CDR2: SEHNR, FQNEAQ (reference sequence). V was shortened by 2 bases and J by 8 bases, with 16 bases between the two germline ends. CDR3 sequence: CASSLWDHSRDEQFF. The CDR3 DNA follows: TGTGCCAGCAGCTTATGGGATCACAGTCGGGATGAGCAGTTCTTC.

The sample holds many counts of this clonotype. The chain is built from TRBV12-3 or TRBV12-4 and TRBJ2-7; 11 bases match TRBD2. V was clipped by 5 bases and J by 0 bases; unmatched bases: 12. The CDR3 covers 18 residues. CDR3 coding DNA: TGTGCCAGCAGTCTACGAATAACTAGCGGGAGTTTCTCCTACGAGCAGTACTTC. Protein sequence: CASSLRITSGSFSYEQYF.

The chain employs TRBV4-1 and TRBJ2-7; D is tentatively TRBD1 or TRBD2 (6 bases each). The CDR3 has 14 amino acids. The V gene's germline CDR1 is MGHRA and CDR2 YSYEKL. V was cut by 2 bases and J by 6 bases, with 14 bases left in between. In DNA form, the CDR3 reads TGCGCCAGCAGCCAATATACGGGGGCGTCCGAGCAGTACGTC. Protein product: CASSQYTGASEQYV.

In this sample, this clonotype turned up a few times. The chain links TRBV27 to TRBJ2-4; 10 bases line up with TRBD1. The CDR3 contains 16 residues. Per the germline V gene, CDR1 is MNHEY and CDR2 is SMNVEV (reference sequence). With V trimmed by 1 base and J by 9 bases, 9 bases remained unmatched. CDR3 protein: CASSLLDRGSSGIQYF. The CDR3 DNA reads as TGTGCCAGCAGTTTATTGGACAGGGGGAGTAGTGGCATTCAGTACTTC.

The chain has TRBV4-1 and TRBJ1-2; D remains unclear. The CDR3 runs to 16 residues. V was pared by 1 base and J by 8 bases, with 20 bases between. Looked up from germline, CDR1 is MGHRA and CDR2 is YSYEKL. CDR3 nucleotide sequence: TGCGCCAGCAGCCAAGGGGCCCAAGGAAGCTATAAAGGCTACACCTTC. Translating it yields CASSQGAQGSYKGYTF.

Note on this clonotype: Being one base from a much bigger clone, this may be a read error. The chain joins TRBV28 to TRBJ1-2; 8 nucleotides agree with TRBD1. The CDR3 sequence is 15 residues long. Losses at the gene ends were 6 bases for V and 5 bases for J; bases not matched to a gene: 11. Germline-derived CDR1 and CDR2 are MDHEN and SYDVKM. Here the CDR3 reads CASSRGTGGGYGYTF. In DNA, the CDR3 is TGTGCCAGCAGCCGCGGGACAGGAGGGGGATATGGCTACACCTTC.